Listed here are 5 T cell receptor beta chains from one sample, sequenced in a study of blood T cell repertoires in COVID-19. Libraries were prepared by immunoSEQ multiplex PCR; TCRdb keeps only in-frame clonotypes and omits some of them. In the table there are over 250,000 clones, roughly 89% of which are singletons. The sequenced sample was peripheral blood. These receptors all come from a man aged 45-60 years with acute or convalescent COVID-19.

V is TRBV5-1 and J is TRBJ1-1; D remains ambiguous. Trimming cost V 4 bases and J 1 base, with 23 bases left between them. CDR1 is SGHRS, CDR2 YFSETQ, per germline. This CDR3 is built from 18 residues. For the CDR3, the DNA is TGCGCCAGCAGCCCGAACCCCGGGATCCCGCGCCCGAACACTGAAGCTTTCTTT. Its protein product is CASSPNPGIPRPNTEAFF.

The V and J genes are TRBV5-1 and TRBJ1-1, with a weak D call TRBD1 (6 bases). Between the trimmed V and J ends, which lost 0 bases and 1 base, there was a span of 10 bases. This CDR3 has 15 residues. The V gene's germline CDR1 is SGHRS and CDR2 YFSETQ. This CDR3 reads CASSLAGTPNTEAFF. In nucleotides, the CDR3 is TGCGCCAGCAGCTTGGCCGGGACACCGAACACTGAAGCTTTCTTT.

The chain employs TRBV20-1 and TRBJ1-6; D perhaps matches TRBD1 (6 bases). This CDR3 comprises 13 residues. Germline CDR1 reads DFQATT; CDR2 reads SNEGSKA (reference sequence). The germline V and J ends were trimmed by 3 bases and 8 bases, with 11 bases remaining between them. CDR3: CSASAGVDSPLHF. The DNA of the CDR3 is TGCAGTGCTAGTGCAGGGGTGGATTCACCCCTCCACTTT.

The chain uses TRBV11-1 and TRBJ2-7; TRBD1 agrees at 9 bases. The germline gives CDR1 SGHAT, CDR2 FQDESV (reference sequence). The CDR3 runs 13 residues. Germline trimming cut 4 bases from V and 3 bases from J; bases unmatched to any gene: 1. CDR3 in DNA: TGTGCCAGCAGCTGGACAGGGGACTACGAGCAGTACTTC. Translating gives CASSWTGDYEQYF.

The J gene is TRBJ1-5, the V gene TRBV19, with 8 bases aligning to TRBD1. This CDR3 has 16 amino acids. Trimming took 5 bases from V and 1 from J; bases not matched to a gene: 7. The germline CDR1 and CDR2 sequences are LNHDA and SQIVND (reference sequence). CDR3 in DNA: TGTGCCAGTAGTGCTCTCAGGGGGCGCAGCAATCAGCCCCAGCATTTT. It is translated as CASSALRGRSNQPQHF. Variable domain in full (rest from reference TRBV19 and TRBJ1-5): DGGITQSPKYLFRKEGQNVTLSCEQNLNHDAMYWYRQDPGQGLRLIYYSQIVNDFQKGDIAEGYSVSREKKESFPLTVTSAQKNPTAFYLCASSALRGRSNQPQHFGDGTRLSIL.